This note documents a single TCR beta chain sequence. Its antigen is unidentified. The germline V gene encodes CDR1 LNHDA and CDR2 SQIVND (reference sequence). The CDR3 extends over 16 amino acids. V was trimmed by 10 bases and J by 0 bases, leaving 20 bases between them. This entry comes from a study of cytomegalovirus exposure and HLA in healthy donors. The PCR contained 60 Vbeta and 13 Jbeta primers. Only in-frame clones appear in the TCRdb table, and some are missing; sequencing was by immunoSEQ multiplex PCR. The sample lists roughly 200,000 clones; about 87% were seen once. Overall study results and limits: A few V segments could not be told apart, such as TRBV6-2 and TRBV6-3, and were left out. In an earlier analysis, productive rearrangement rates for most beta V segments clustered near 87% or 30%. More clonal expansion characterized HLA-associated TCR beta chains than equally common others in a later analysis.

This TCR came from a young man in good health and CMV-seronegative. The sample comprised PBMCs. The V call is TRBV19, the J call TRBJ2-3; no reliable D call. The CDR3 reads CATSGGGHPSTDTQYF. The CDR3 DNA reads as TGTGCCACCTCCGGTGGTGGGCATCCTAGCACAGATACGCAGTATTTT.